This record concerns one TCR beta chain sequence. Its antigen is not yet known. The sample holds no much larger clone one base away, and base qualities are not on file. Based on the germline V gene (reference sequence), the CDR1 and CDR2 sequences are GTSNPN and SVGIG. V and J are trimmed by 7 bases and 2 bases, and the gene matches miss 5 bases of the junction. From the cysteine through the phenylalanine, the CDR3 covers 12 amino acids. Kept here is only the CDR3 DNA, which spans 36 bases and is read in frame from base 1. The data belong to a study of blood T cell repertoires in COVID-19 (TCRdb year 2020). Regarding the study in general: Samples covering the acute and convalescent phases of COVID-19 were provided by collaborators in the United States, Italy and Spain. The material from the prospective study consisted of cDNA or gDNA derived from T cells, B-cell-depleted T cells, or PBMCs. Subjects who had been exposed to COVID-19, were actively infected with it, or had recovered from it provided the deeply sampled blood TCRbeta repertoires that made up the dataset. The repertoires were released in a freely available public database meant as a resource for research on the immune response to SARS-CoV-2. Samples came from the ongoing ImmuneRACE study (first 160 participants) plus 1,254 subjects from 6 global collaborators. A de-identified subject ID, COVID-19 status, age in years and sex were almost always included in the sample metadata. Where available, HLA class I and class II types were obtained from metadata supplied by the sample provider rather than from assay-based typing. Paper-wide results and their limitations: The quantity of clinical and demographic metadata differed by source and by participant and was supplied without curation.

Each collaborating institution followed its own protocols to collect whole blood in K2EDTA tubes. For TCRbeta analysis, collaborators shipped samples in one of three forms: frozen whole blood, isolated PBMCs, or DNA extracted from either of those sample types. TCRbeta CDR3 regions were amplified from genomic DNA by means of the immunoSEQ Assay, a bias-controlled multiplex PCR. Regarding the original processing steps: Within the assay, amplification of reference gene primers was used to estimate how many nucleated cells each sample contained. Sequence reads were collapsed and filtered to measure the absolute abundance of every unique TCRbeta CDR3 rearrangement. For each sample, productive Simpson clonality was calculated as the square root of Simpson's diversity index across productive rearrangements. TCRdb holds this immuneACCESS table with in-frame rearrangements only. Some clones are missing; in checked studies, unresolved V genes explain under half, and the rest has no known cause. V, J and clone size are those of that table, while D and trimming were read from the DNA. For this sample there are a few hundred thousand clones; 65% to 85% appear just once. The top ten clones comprise roughly 1.3% of the sample.

This sequence uses TRBV30 and TRBJ2-7; TRBD1 lines up with 7 middle nucleotides. Sequencing input: peripheral blood. The TCR sequence derives from a woman in her forties or fifties with acute or convalescent COVID-19. The CDR3 here reads CASEDRTYEQYF. The DNA is TGTGCCTCCGAGGACAGGACCTACGAGCAGTACTTC.